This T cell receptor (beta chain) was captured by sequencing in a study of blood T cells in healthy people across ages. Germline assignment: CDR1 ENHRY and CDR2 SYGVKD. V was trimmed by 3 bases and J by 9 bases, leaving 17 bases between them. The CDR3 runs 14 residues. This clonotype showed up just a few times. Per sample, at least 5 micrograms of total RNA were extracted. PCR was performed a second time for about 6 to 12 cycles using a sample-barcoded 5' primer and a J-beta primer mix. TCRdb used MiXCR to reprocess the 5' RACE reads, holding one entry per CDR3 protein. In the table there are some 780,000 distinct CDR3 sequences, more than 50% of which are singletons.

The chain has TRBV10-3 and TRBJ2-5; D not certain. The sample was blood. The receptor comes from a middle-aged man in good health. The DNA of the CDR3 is TGTGCCATCAGTGAAGGGCGGACCCTTGAGGCCCAGTACTTC. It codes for CAISEGRTLEAQYF.